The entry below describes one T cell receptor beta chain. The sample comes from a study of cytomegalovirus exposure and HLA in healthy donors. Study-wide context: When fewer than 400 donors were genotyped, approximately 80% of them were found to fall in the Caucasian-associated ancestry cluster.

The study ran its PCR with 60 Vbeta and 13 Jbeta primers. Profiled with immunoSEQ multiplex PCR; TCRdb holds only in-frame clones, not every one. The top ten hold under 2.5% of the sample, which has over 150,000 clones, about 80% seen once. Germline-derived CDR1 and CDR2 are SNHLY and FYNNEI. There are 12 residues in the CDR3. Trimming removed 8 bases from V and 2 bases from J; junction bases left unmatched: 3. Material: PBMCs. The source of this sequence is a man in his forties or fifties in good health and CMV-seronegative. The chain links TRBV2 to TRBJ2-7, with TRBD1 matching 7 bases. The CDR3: CASLDRAYEQYF. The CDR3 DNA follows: TGTGCCAGCCTCGACAGGGCCTACGAGCAGTACTTC.